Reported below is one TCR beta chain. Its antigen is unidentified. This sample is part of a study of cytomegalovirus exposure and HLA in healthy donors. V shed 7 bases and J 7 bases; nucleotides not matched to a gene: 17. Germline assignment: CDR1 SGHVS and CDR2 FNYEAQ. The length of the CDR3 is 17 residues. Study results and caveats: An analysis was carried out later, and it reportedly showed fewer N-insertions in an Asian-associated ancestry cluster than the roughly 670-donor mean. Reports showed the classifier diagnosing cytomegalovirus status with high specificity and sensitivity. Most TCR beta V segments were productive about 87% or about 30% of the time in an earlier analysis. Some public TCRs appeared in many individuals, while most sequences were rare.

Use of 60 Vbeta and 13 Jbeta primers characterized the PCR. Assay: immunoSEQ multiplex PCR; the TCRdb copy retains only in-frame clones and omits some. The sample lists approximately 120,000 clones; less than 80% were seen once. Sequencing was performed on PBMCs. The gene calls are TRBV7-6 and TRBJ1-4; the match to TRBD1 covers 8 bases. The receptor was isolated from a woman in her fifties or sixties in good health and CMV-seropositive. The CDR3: CASTLGQGNGIGEKLFF. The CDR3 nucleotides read TGTGCCAGCACCCTAGGACAGGGAAATGGTATAGGTGAAAAACTGTTTTTT.